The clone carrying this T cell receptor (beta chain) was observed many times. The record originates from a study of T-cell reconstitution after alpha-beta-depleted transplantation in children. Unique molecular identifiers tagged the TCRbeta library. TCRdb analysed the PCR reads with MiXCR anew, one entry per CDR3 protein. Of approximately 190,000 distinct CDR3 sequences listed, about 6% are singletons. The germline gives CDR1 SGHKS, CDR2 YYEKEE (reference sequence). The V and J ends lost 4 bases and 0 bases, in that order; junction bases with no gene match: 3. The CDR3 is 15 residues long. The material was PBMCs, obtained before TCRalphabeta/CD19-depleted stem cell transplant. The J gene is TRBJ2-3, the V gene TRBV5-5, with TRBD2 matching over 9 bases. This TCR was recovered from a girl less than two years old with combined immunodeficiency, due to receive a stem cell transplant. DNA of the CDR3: TGTGCCAGCAGCCCAGGACTAGCGAGCACAGATACGCAGTATTTT. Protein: CASSPGLASTDTQYF.